What follows are 32 T cell receptor beta chains derived from one specimen sequenced in a study of blood T cell repertoires in COVID-19. Assay used: immunoSEQ multiplex PCR; TCRdb lists only in-frame clones, some missing. The sample yields about 42,000 clones, almost 90% seen once. The sample comprised peripheral blood. The receptors stem from a man aged 45-60 years with active COVID-19.

By its share, this clone is medium-sized. The CDR3 region has the DNA TGTGCCAGCAGCAGAAGCGGGGGTTACGAGCAGTACTTC. As protein: CASSRSGGYEQYF. The V and J genes are TRBV9 and TRBJ2-7; 8 bases fit TRBD2. V shed 4 bases, J shed 4 bases, and the junction held 4 bases outside the gene matches. CDR3 size: 13 residues. Germline V gives CDR1 SGDLS, CDR2 YYNGEE.

The chain joins TRBV11-3 to TRBJ1-1; 8 bases are a match to TRBD1. V gave up 5 bases and J gave up 1 base; unmatched junction bases: 6. In germline, CDR1 is SGHNT, CDR2 YENEEA. The CDR3 consists of 15 residues. The CDR3 sequence: CASSLRTGPNTEAFF. CDR3 nucleotides: TGTGCCAGCAGCCTCCGGACAGGGCCGAACACTGAAGCTTTCTTT.

This sequence joins TRBV9 and TRBJ1-2; D gene ambiguous. The CDR3 is 18 residues long. Trimming removed 0 bases from V and 5 bases from J, with 23 bases in between. Germline CDR1 SGDLS, CDR2 YYNGEE. CDR3 loop: CASSVGNRRDLLRYGYTF. The CDR3 DNA sequence: TGTGCCAGCAGCGTAGGGAATAGGAGAGACCTCCTGAGATATGGCTACACCTTC.

The V gene is TRBV6-5, the J gene TRBJ2-7; D remains ambiguous. V was pared by 0 bases and J by 0 bases, with 12 bases between. Germline V gives CDR1 MNHEY, CDR2 SVGAGI. CDR3 length equals 16 residues. CDR3 DNA: TGTGCCAGCAGTTACTCTCGCGCGTTTCCCTCCTACGAGCAGTACTTC. Its protein product is CASSYSRAFPSYEQYF.

V gene TRBV28 combines with J gene TRBJ1-1, with a weak D call TRBD1 (5 bases). The V gene's germline CDR1 is MDHEN and CDR2 SYDVKM. Trimming removed 6 bases at V and 9 bases at J, with 17 bases between. The CDR3 runs to 13 residues. The CDR3 sequence is CASRRTNGGKAFF. DNA for the CDR3: TGTGCCAGCAGACGGACGAATGGGGGGAAAGCTTTCTTT.

The chain carries TRBV15 and TRBJ1-4; 9 bases match TRBD1. V shed 1 base and J 4 bases; nucleotides not matched to a gene: 7. The CDR3 length is 17 residues. Germline V gene data show CDR1 as LNHNV and CDR2 as YYDKDF (reference sequence). CDR3 DNA: TGTGCCACCAGCAGAGGTCCCGGGACAGGGATTAATGAAAAACTGTTTTTT. Protein product: CATSRGPGTGINEKLFF.

This clone appeared a single time. The chain has TRBV5-1 and TRBJ2-3; tentative D call: TRBD1 (6 bases). Trimming removed 3 bases from V and 1 base from J, with 12 bases in between. Germline V gene data show CDR1 as SGHRS and CDR2 as YFSETQ. The CDR3 loop spans 15 amino acids. Written as DNA, the CDR3 is TGCGCCAGCAGCTCTAACGGACAGCGCACAGATACGCAGTATTTT. Protein: CASSSNGQRTDTQYF.

The chain employs TRBV7-9 and TRBJ2-2; 11 nucleotides agree with TRBD2. Germline loops: CDR1 SEHNR, CDR2 FQNEAQ (reference sequence). The CDR3 totals 19 residues. With V trimmed by 4 bases and J by 5 bases, 15 bases remained unmatched. In DNA form, the CDR3 reads TGTGCCAGCAGCTCCCTGGTTAGCGGGGGGGCGAAGGGAACCGGGGAGCTGTTTTTT. It specifies CASSSLVSGGAKGTGELFF.

The genes are TRBV5-1 and TRBJ2-7, with 10 positions matching TRBD1. The CDR3 length is 15 residues. Germline V gene data show CDR1 as SGHRS and CDR2 as YFSETQ. After removal of 2 bases from V and 2 bases from J, the junction contained 4 bases not matched to a gene. Here the CDR3 reads CASSFRDRGPYEQYF. CDR3 coding DNA: TGCGCCAGCAGCTTCCGGGACAGGGGCCCCTACGAGCAGTACTTC.

The chain combines TRBV3-1 (or the pseudogene TRBV3-2) with TRBJ1-6; unclear D gene. This CDR3 region has 12 residues. Germline V gene lookup returns CDR1 LGHDT and CDR2 YNNKEL (reference sequence). V was clipped by 6 bases and J by 7 bases, with 7 bases between them. CDR3 sequence (DNA): TGTGCCAGCAGACAACAGAATTCACCCCTCCACTTT. It specifies CASRQQNSPLHF.

V usage is TRBV7-9 and J usage is TRBJ1-2; possible D gene TRBD1, 6 bases. Between the trimmed V and J ends, which lost 3 bases and 8 bases, there was a span of 10 bases. Germline CDR1 SEHNR, CDR2 FQNEAQ (reference sequence). CDR3 length: 12 amino acids. The CDR3 region is CASSFEGVGYTF. For the CDR3, the DNA is TGTGCCAGCAGCTTTGAGGGGGTCGGCTACACCTTC.

The chain combines TRBV2 with TRBJ2-7; 7 nucleotides match TRBD1. The germline CDR1 and CDR2 sequences are SNHLY and FYNNEI. CDR3 size: 13 residues. The V segment lost 5 bases and the J segment 0 bases; nucleotides outside the gene matches: 1. The CDR3 DNA sequence: TGTGCCAGCAGTCGGGACAGCTCCTACGAGCAGTACTTC. Translated: CASSRDSSYEQYF.

This clone came up once. Its ends do not fully match the called genes, so a read error is possible. The rearrangement uses TRBV7-7 and TRBJ2-1; 8 nucleotides line up with TRBD2. The CDR3 extends over 16 amino acids. Germline-derived CDR1 and CDR2 are SSHAT and FNYEAQ (reference sequence). The CDR3 reads CASSLGASSGYNEQFF. In DNA form, the CDR3 reads TGTGCTAGCAGCTTAGGTGCGTCTAGCGGGTACAATGAGCAGTTCTTC.

This sequence joins TRBV28 and TRBJ2-3; 7 nucleotides match TRBD1. The CDR3 covers 15 residues. CDR1 is MDHEN and CDR2 is SYDVKM in the germline V gene. V trimming: 6 bases; J trimming: 5 bases; junction bases outside the gene matches: 11. In DNA form, the CDR3 reads TGTGCCAGCAGCCTACAGGGGAAGATGAGAGATACGCAGTATTTT. It yields the protein CASSLQGKMRDTQYF.

This sequence joins TRBV12-3 or TRBV12-4 and TRBJ1-5; the D gene is possibly TRBD1 (6 bases). The germline V and J ends were trimmed by 3 bases and 6 bases, with 9 bases remaining between them. The CDR3 is 13 amino acids. The chain's CDR3 is CASSFYRAQPQHF. The CDR3 DNA follows: TGTGCCAGCAGTTTTTACAGGGCTCAGCCCCAGCATTTT.

The V and J genes are TRBV7-8 and TRBJ1-5; perhaps TRBD1 as D (5 bases). Germline CDR1 is SGHVS and CDR2 is FQNEAQ. V lost 2 bases, J lost 0 bases, and 8 bases lay in between. This CDR3 has 15 amino acids. CDR3 sequence (DNA): TGTGCCAGCAGCTTAATAGGGGATAGCAATCAGCCCCAGCATTTT. Its translation: CASSLIGDSNQPQHF.

The chain uses TRBV7-6 and TRBJ2-7, with 7 bases aligning to TRBD1. From germline, CDR1 is SGHVS and CDR2 FNYEAQ. J gave up 6 bases and V 0 bases, and 2 bases lay outside the gene matches. The CDR3 length is 13 residues. CDR3 loop: CASSLARQGEQYF. CDR3 in DNA: TGTGCCAGCAGCTTAGCCAGACAGGGCGAGCAGTACTTC.

The rearrangement joins TRBV30 to TRBJ1-6, with D unresolved. This CDR3 region has 12 residues. Germline CDR1 GTSNPN, CDR2 SVGIG (reference sequence). V lost 2 bases to trimming and J lost 10 bases, with 9 bases between them. The CDR3 reads CAWSPLGSPLHF. Written as DNA, the CDR3 is TGTGCCTGGAGTCCCCTAGGCTCACCCCTCCACTTT.

The CDR3 DNA reads TGTGCCAGCAGTGAATTTTTGACTAGGCCGAACACCGGGGAGCTGTTTTTT. Residues: CASSEFLTRPNTGELFF. The rearrangement uses TRBV25-1 and TRBJ2-2; the D gene is possibly TRBD2 (6 bases). Trimming shortened V by 1 base and J by 0 bases, and 12 bases separated the two germline ends. In germline, CDR1 is MGHDK, CDR2 SYGVNS. The CDR3 has 17 amino acids.

The genes are TRBV19 and TRBJ2-7, with TRBD1 identical over 8 bases. CDR3 length: 15 residues. Germline-derived CDR1 and CDR2 are LNHDA and SQIVND (reference sequence). The V and J ends lost 4 bases and 5 bases, in that order; junction bases with no gene match: 10. The CDR3: CASSTGQGARNEQYF. The CDR3 coding sequence is TGTGCCAGTAGTACAGGACAGGGTGCAAGGAACGAGCAGTACTTC.

This sequence joins TRBV4-2 and TRBJ1-1; TRBD1 might be the D (6 bases). Germline CDR1 LGHNA, CDR2 YNFKEQ. The CDR3 loop spans 15 amino acids. V lost 0 bases to trimming and J lost 4 bases, with 12 bases between them. The CDR3 loop is CASSQEEGGSTEAFF. The DNA of the CDR3 is TGTGCCAGCAGCCAAGAAGAGGGGGGGAGCACTGAAGCTTTCTTT.

The chain is built from TRBV6-1 and TRBJ2-3; 9 bases are shared with TRBD1. The germline V gene encodes CDR1 MNHNS and CDR2 SASEGT. The length of the CDR3 is 16 residues. V shed 4 bases and J 1 base; nucleotides not matched to a gene: 6. The CDR3 coding sequence is TGTGCCAGCAGTGGGTACGACAGGGGGGGCACAGATACGCAGTATTTT. Translating it yields CASSGYDRGGTDTQYF.

This chain links TRBV19 with TRBJ2-7; D may be TRBD1 (5 bases). The CDR3 runs to 14 residues. V was pared by 5 bases and J by 1 base, with 12 bases between. CDR1 LNHDA and CDR2 SQIVND come from the germline V gene (reference sequence). In nucleotides, the CDR3 is TGTGCCAGTAGTCGACAGAAAGGTTCCTACGAGCAGTACTTC. It translates to CASSRQKGSYEQYF.

V gene TRBV29-1 combines with J gene TRBJ1-2, with 10 bases matching TRBD1. J gave up 8 bases and V 6 bases, and 6 bases lay outside the gene matches. Germline CDR1 is SQVTM and CDR2 is ANQGSEA. CDR3 length: 12 residues. CDR3 in amino acids: CSVGTGVWGYTF. The CDR3 DNA reads TGCAGCGTGGGGACAGGGGTTTGGGGCTACACCTTC.

The chain combines TRBV19 with TRBJ1-6; 7 bases align to TRBD1. Germline V gene data show CDR1 as LNHDA and CDR2 as SQIVND (reference sequence). Losses at the gene ends were 5 bases for V and 0 bases for J; bases not matched to a gene: 7. This CDR3 has 17 amino acids. CDR3: CASSLGQMSSYNSPLHF. Here the CDR3 DNA reads TGTGCCAGTAGTTTGGGACAGATGAGCTCCTATAATTCACCCCTCCACTTT.

The chain couples TRBV2 to TRBJ1-5; D is undetermined. Trimming took 3 bases from V and 7 from J, leaving 13 bases between them. Germline-derived CDR1 and CDR2 are SNHLY and FYNNEI. The CDR3 consists of 14 residues. The CDR3 region is CASSESKGGQPQHF. The CDR3 nucleotides are TGTGCCAGCAGTGAGAGTAAGGGAGGGCAGCCCCAGCATTTT.

The rearrangement links TRBV5-1 to TRBJ1-1; D may be TRBD1 (6 bases). V lost 2 bases, J lost 2 bases, and 10 bases lay in between. In germline, CDR1 is SGHRS, CDR2 YFSETQ. The CDR3 is 14 amino acids. CDR3 in amino acids: CASSFTGSNTEAFF. The CDR3 nucleotides read TGCGCCAGCAGCTTCACAGGGAGTAACACTGAAGCTTTCTTT.

This chain connects TRBV7-9 to TRBJ2-5; 7 nucleotides match TRBD2. The CDR3 is 15 residues long. Trimming cost V 2 bases and J 5 bases; bases outside gene matches: 8. Germline V gene data show CDR1 as SEHNR and CDR2 as FQNEAQ (reference sequence). CDR3 amino acids: CASSLQSGAGETQYF. The CDR3 DNA is TGTGCCAGCAGCTTACAGAGCGGGGCCGGCGAGACCCAGTACTTC.

V is TRBV29-1 and J is TRBJ2-5; 7 bases match TRBD1. With 8 bases clipped from V and 7 bases from J, the junction kept 13 bases outside the gene matches. CDR3 length equals 13 residues. Germline loops: CDR1 SQVTM, CDR2 ANQGSEA. CDR3 protein: CSTNLEGAGTQYF. The CDR3, as DNA: TGCAGCACCAACCTCGAGGGGGCCGGGACCCAGTACTTC.

This chain joins TRBV27 and TRBJ2-3, with 10 bases fitting TRBD1. The CDR3 runs 18 residues. Germline CDR1 reads MNHEY; CDR2 reads SMNVEV (reference sequence). After removal of 5 bases from V and 4 bases from J, the junction contained 15 bases not matched to a gene. CDR3 DNA sequence: TGTGCCAGCAGTCCATGGCGGGACAGGGGATCGGCGGCAGATACGCAGTATTTT. Its translation: CASSPWRDRGSAADTQYF.

The chain employs TRBV10-2 and TRBJ2-2; D call uncertain. Germline V gene sequence: CDR1 WSHSY, CDR2 SAAADI. The CDR3 has 14 amino acids. The V gene lost 7 bases and the J gene lost 0 bases, with 9 bases spanning the gap. The CDR3 DNA follows: TGCGCCAGCAACCCGTACTCGAACACCGGGGAGCTGTTTTTT. Translating it yields CASNPYSNTGELFF.

This rearrangement joins TRBV25-1 to TRBJ1-2; no clear D. CDR1 and CDR2 (germline): MGHDK, SYGVNS. This CDR3 has 12 amino acids. V gave up 3 bases and J gave up 7 bases, with 9 bases separating them. This CDR3 reads CASSDQLSGYTF. DNA for the CDR3: TGTGCCAGCAGTGATCAGTTGTCTGGCTACACCTTC.